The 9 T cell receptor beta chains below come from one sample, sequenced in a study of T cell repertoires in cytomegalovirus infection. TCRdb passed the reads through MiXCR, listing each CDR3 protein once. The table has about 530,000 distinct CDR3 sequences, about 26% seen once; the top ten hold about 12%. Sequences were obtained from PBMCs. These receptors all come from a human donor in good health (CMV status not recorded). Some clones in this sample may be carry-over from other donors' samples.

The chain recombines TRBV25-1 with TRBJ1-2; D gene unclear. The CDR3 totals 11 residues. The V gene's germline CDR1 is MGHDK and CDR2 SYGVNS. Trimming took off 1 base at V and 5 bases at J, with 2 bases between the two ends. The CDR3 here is CASSELYGYTF. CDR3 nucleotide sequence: TGTGCCAGCAGTGAATTATATGGCTACACCTTC.

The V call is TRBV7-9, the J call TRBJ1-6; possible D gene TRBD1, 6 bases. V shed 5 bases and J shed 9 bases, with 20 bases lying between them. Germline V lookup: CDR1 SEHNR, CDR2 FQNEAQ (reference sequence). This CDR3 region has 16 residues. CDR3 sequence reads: CASSQTQGRLSSPLHF. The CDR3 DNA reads TGTGCCAGCAGCCAAACACAGGGTCGGTTGAGTTCACCCCTCCACTTT.

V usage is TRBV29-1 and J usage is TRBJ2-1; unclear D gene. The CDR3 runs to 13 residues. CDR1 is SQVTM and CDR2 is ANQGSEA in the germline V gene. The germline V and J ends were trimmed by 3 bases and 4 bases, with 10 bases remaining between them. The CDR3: CSVDGGNYNEQFF. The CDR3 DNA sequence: TGCAGCGTTGATGGCGGAAATTACAATGAGCAGTTCTTC.

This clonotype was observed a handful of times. This chain's CDR3 is CASTNIDSGANVLTF. The DNA for the CDR3 is TGTGCCAGCACCAATATCGACTCTGGGGCCAACGTCCTGACTTTC. This chain uses TRBV27 with TRBJ2-6; D remains ambiguous. V was trimmed by 7 bases and J by 0 bases, leaving 10 bases between them. The CDR3 extends over 15 amino acids. The germline CDR1 and CDR2 sequences are MNHEY and SMNVEV (reference sequence).

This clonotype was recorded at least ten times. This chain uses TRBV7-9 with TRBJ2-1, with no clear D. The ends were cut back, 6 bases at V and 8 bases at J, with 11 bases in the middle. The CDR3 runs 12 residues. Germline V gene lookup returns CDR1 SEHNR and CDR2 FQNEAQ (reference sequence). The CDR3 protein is CASSLPGDEQFF. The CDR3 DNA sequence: TGTGCCAGCAGTTTACCTGGCGATGAGCAGTTCTTC. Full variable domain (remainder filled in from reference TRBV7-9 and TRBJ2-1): DTGVSQNPRHKITKRGQNVTFRCDPISEHNRLYWYRQTLGQGPEFLTYFQNEAQLEKSRLLSDRFSAERPKGSFSTLEIQRTEQGDSAMYLCASSLPGDEQFFGPGTRLTVL.

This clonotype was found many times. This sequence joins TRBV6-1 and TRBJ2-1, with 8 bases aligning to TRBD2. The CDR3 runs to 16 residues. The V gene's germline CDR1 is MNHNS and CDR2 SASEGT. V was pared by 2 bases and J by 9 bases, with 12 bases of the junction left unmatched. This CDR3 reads CASSELSRLAMGEQFF. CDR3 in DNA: TGTGCCAGCAGTGAACTCTCGAGACTAGCGATGGGTGAGCAGTTCTTC.

The CDR3 reads CASSLAPETVNYGYTF. The CDR3 DNA is TGTGCCAGCAGCTTGGCCCCGGAGACGGTAAACTATGGCTACACCTTC. V is TRBV5-6 and J is TRBJ1-2, with D unresolved. Per the germline V gene, CDR1 is SGHDT and CDR2 is YYEEEE. This CDR3 contains 16 residues. V lost 0 bases, J lost 2 bases, and 14 bases lay in between.

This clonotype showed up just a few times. The CDR3 DNA sequence: TGTGCCTGGAGTGGGACACAGTATAGCAATCAGCCCCAGCATTTT. This encodes CAWSGTQYSNQPQHF. J is TRBJ1-5 and V is TRBV30, with D possibly TRBD1 on 5 matching bases. Per germline, CDR1 GTSNPN and CDR2 SVGIG (reference sequence). V lost 1 base to trimming and J lost 0 bases, with 10 bases between them. The CDR3 runs to 15 residues.

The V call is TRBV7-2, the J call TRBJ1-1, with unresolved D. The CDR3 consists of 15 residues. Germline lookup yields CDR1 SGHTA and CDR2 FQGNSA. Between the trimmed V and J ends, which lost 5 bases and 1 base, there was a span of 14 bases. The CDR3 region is CASSARGNRNTEAFF. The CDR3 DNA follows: TGTGCCAGCAGCGCACGAGGGAATAGGAACACTGAAGCTTTCTTT.